A selection of T cell receptor beta chains follows, all from one sample in a study of T cells in Graves' hyperthyroidism and ophthalmopathy. TCRdb redid the calling of the multiplex PCR reads with MiXCR, one entry per CDR3 protein. The sample has approximately 100,000 distinct CDR3 sequences; 47% are singletons. The sample comprised blood. All receptors derive from a man aged 35 to 55 with Graves' hyperthyroidism. CDR3s include the opening cysteine and the closing phenylalanine or tryptophan. A D gene is named only where the DNA matches it firmly. Size is stated for part of the rows, as once, few or many counts, or as a class when the clone is expanded.

abundance,v_gene,d_gene,j_gene,CDR3aa,CDR3nt
NA,TRBV7-8,TRBD2,TRBJ2-7,CASSLGTSGQHEQYF,TGTGCCAGCAGCTTAGGGACTAGCGGGCAACACGAGCAGTACTTC
NA,TRBV9,NA,TRBJ2-7,CASSVAGAYEQYF,TGTGCCAGCAGCGTAGCGGGAGCCTACGAGCAGTACTTC
NA,TRBV29-1,NA,TRBJ1-1,CSLGRPNTEAFF,TGCAGCTTGGGACGGCCGAACACTGAAGCTTTCTTT
NA,TRBV20-1,NA,TRBJ1-2,CSARDRAGGYTF,TGCAGTGCTAGAGATCGGGCGGGAGGCTACACCTTC
NA,TRBV29-1,NA,TRBJ2-1,CSVEFRMDAYNEQFF,TGCAGCGTTGAATTCAGAATGGATGCCTACAATGAGCAGTTCTTC
many,TRBV7-9,TRBD1,TRBJ1-3,CASSFGGGGAGNTIYF,TGTGCCAGCAGCTTCGGAGGGGGCGGCGCTGGAAACACCATATATTTT
many,TRBV7-8,NA,TRBJ1-5,CASSLLSTRPTSNQPQHF,TGTGCCAGCAGTCTGTTATCGACAAGACCGACGAGCAATCAGCCCCAGCATTTT
many,TRBV5-4,NA,TRBJ1-5,CASSLVAAYSNQPQHF,TGTGCCAGCAGCTTGGTGGCAGCCTATAGCAATCAGCCCCAGCATTTT
many,TRBV15,TRBD2,TRBJ2-3,CATRQRGGTDTQYF,TGTGCCACCAGGCAGCGGGGGGGCACAGATACGCAGTATTTT
many,TRBV4-2,NA,TRBJ2-3,CASSSTGQGGDTQYF,TGTGCCAGCAGCTCAACAGGGCAGGGAGGGGATACGCAGTATTTT
NA,TRBV7-2,TRBD2,TRBJ2-3,CASSSLAGGQYF,TGTGCCAGCAGCTCCTTAGCGGGAGGGCAGTATTTT
NA,TRBV7-2,NA,TRBJ1-6,CASSLIYNSPLHF,TGTGCCAGCAGCTTAATCTATAATTCACCCCTCCACTTT
NA,TRBV11-1,NA,TRBJ2-7,CASSLGDGEQYF,TGTGCCAGCAGCTTGGGGGATGGTGAGCAGTACTTC
many,TRBV19,NA,TRBJ1-5,CASSIGGNQPQHF,TGTGCCAGTAGTATAGGCGGGAATCAGCCCCAGCATTTT
once,TRBV15,NA,TRBJ2-7,CATSREYEAAQYF,TGTGCCACCAGCAGAGAGTATGAGGCGGCGCAGTACTTC
many,TRBV7-9,NA,TRBJ1-2,CASSSVNLNYGYTF,TGTGCCAGCAGCTCGGTAAATCTTAACTATGGCTACACCTTC
NA,TRBV7-9,TRBD2,TRBJ2-1,CASTSSGRVNEQFF,TGTGCCAGCACCTCTAGCGGGAGAGTTAATGAGCAGTTCTTC
NA,TRBV15,NA,TRBJ2-5,CATSRGRQETQYF,TGTGCCACCAGCAGAGGCAGACAAGAGACCCAGTACTTC
NA,TRBV10-3,NA,TRBJ1-2,CATYDRNYGYTF,TGTGCCACCTACGACAGGAACTATGGCTACACCTTC
many,TRBV15,NA,TRBJ1-6,CATSTGTYNSPLHF,TGTGCCACCAGCACCGGGACCTATAATTCACCCCTCCACTTT
NA,TRBV11-2,NA,TRBJ2-2,CASSLVGSTGELFF,TGTGCCAGCAGCTTAGTGGGGAGCACCGGGGAGCTGTTTTTT
many,TRBV6-1,NA,TRBJ2-1,CASSTERRVPRNEQFF,TGTGCCAGCAGTACTGAACGCCGGGTCCCAAGGAATGAGCAGTTCTTC
NA,TRBV7-2,TRBD2,TRBJ2-7,CASSLVPGGNHIYEQYF,TGTGCCAGCAGCTTAGTTCCGGGGGGGAACCATATCTACGAGCAGTACTTC
few,TRBV6-5,NA,TRBJ2-1,CASSYSGLKGDNEQFF,TGTGCCAGCAGTTACTCGGGCTTAAAAGGCGACAATGAGCAGTTCTTC
NA,TRBV20-1,TRBD1,TRBJ1-5,CSAREIGTGQPQHF,TGCAGTGCTAGAGAAATTGGGACAGGGCAGCCCCAGCATTTT
many,TRBV20-1,NA,TRBJ2-5,CSARHQETQYF,TGCAGTGCTAGACATCAAGAGACCCAGTACTTC
many,TRBV5-5,TRBD2,TRBJ2-5,CASSLGGLAAQETQYF,TGTGCCAGCAGCCTGGGGGGACTAGCGGCACAAGAGACCCAGTACTTC
many,TRBV16,TRBD1,TRBJ2-3,CASTSGGKADTQYF,TGTGCCAGCACGTCAGGGGGCAAGGCAGATACGCAGTATTTT
many,TRBV12-3/TRBV12-4,TRBD2,TRBJ2-1,CASSLNSGGLPNEQFF,TGTGCCAGCAGTTTAAATAGCGGGGGGCTCCCCAATGAGCAGTTCTTC
once,TRBV10-3,NA,TRBJ2-2,CAISPGQGTGELFF,TGTGCCATCAGCCCAGGGCAGGGAACCGGGGAGCTGTTTTTT
NA,TRBV29-1,TRBD1,TRBJ2-1,CSLGTGTNEQFF,TGCAGCTTAGGGACAGGGACAAATGAGCAGTTCTTC
NA,TRBV7-2,NA,TRBJ2-2,CASSLGRVNTGELSW,TGTGCCAGCAGCTTAGGCAGGGTGAACACCGGGGAGCTGTCTTGG
many,TRBV5-1,TRBD1,TRBJ1-2,CASSLARGVDRYTF,TGCGCCAGCAGCTTGGCCAGGGGGGTGGATCGCTACACCTTC
NA,TRBV20-1,TRBD2,TRBJ2-7,CSPMTSGGNYEQYF,TGCAGTCCCATGACTAGCGGGGGGAACTACGAGCAGTACTTC